Given below is one TCR beta chain in context. These data come from a study of T cell changes during pregnancy in multiple sclerosis. The data were produced by immunoSEQ multiplex PCR, yet TCRdb's version contains in-frame clones alone and is incomplete. The repertoire holds 40,000 or so clones, with about 88% as singletons. CDR3 length: 15 residues. Unmatched junction bases numbered 5, after V lost 2 bases and J lost 2 bases. Germline V gives CDR1 LGHNA, CDR2 YNFKEQ. The V gene is TRBV4-2, the J gene TRBJ2-7, with TRBD1 identical over 8 bases. The starting material was CD8+ T cells from peripheral blood mononuclear cells, obtained in the first trimester of pregnancy. The sequence came from a female donor with multiple sclerosis, enrolled in a pregnancy study. The CDR3: CASSQRTGLAYEQYF. In nucleotides, the CDR3 is TGTGCCAGCAGCCAAAGGACAGGGCTGGCCTACGAGCAGTACTTC.